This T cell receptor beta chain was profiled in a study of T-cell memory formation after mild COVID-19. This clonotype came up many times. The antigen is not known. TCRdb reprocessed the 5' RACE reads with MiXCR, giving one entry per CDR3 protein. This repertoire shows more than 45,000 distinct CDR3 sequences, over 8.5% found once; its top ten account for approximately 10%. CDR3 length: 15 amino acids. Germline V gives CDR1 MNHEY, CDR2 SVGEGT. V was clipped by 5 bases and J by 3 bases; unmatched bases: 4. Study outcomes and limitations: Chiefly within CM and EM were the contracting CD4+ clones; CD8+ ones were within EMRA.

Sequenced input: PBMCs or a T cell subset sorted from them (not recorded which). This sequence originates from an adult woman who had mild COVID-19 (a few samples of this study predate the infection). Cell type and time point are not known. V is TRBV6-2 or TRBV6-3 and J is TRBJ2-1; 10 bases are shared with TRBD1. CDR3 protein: CASSPGTGDYNEQFF. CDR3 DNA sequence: TGTGCCAGCAGTCCGGGGACAGGGGACTACAATGAGCAGTTCTTC.